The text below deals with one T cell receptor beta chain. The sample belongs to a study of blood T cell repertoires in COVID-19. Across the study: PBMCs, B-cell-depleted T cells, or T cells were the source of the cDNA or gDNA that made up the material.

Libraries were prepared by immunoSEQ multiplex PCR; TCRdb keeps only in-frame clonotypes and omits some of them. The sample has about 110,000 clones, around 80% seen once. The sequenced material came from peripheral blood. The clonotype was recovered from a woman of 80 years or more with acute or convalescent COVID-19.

The CDR3 DNA is TGTGCCAGCAGTTTCGGGGGAGGGGGGACCCAGTACTTC. As protein: CASSFGGGGTQYF. The gene calls are TRBV28 and TRBJ2-5, with D possibly being TRBD2 (7 bases). The CDR3 spans 13 residues. Germline CDR1 and CDR2: MDHEN and SYDVKM. V was cut by 3 bases and J by 7 bases, with 12 bases left in between.